A single sample is the source of the 10 T cell receptor beta chains below, sequenced in a study of tumor-infiltrating lymphocytes in localized non-small cell lung cancer. Data came from immunoSEQ multiplex PCR; TCRdb stores just in-frame clones and leaves some out. Of about 16,000 clones listed, around 76% are singletons. Sequenced material: lung tumor tissue. These receptor sequences come from a human donor with non-small cell lung cancer.

The chain carries TRBV10-1 and TRBJ1-1; D is ambiguous. Germline V lookup: CDR1 WNHNN, CDR2 SYGVQD (reference sequence). Trimming stripped 5 bases from V and 0 bases from J, with 7 bases between. The CDR3 is 13 amino acids. The DNA of the CDR3 is TGCGCCAGCAGTACAGAGATGAACACTGAAGCTTTCTTT. Its protein product is CASSTEMNTEAFF.

V and J are TRBV6-4 and TRBJ2-7; the D is unclear. Looked up from germline, CDR1 is MRHNA and CDR2 is SNTAGT. Trimming removed 2 bases from V and 5 bases from J, with 13 bases in between. CDR3 size: 14 residues. As DNA, the CDR3 is TGTGCCAGCAGTGACACCCCCCGCTTCCACGAGCAGTACTTC. It specifies CASSDTPRFHEQYF.

This chain joins TRBV2 and TRBJ2-3; 13 positions match TRBD2. Germline assignment: CDR1 SNHLY and CDR2 FYNNEI. V lost 6 bases to trimming and J lost 4 bases; unmatched junction nucleotides: 4. The CDR3 totals 15 residues. The CDR3, as DNA: TGTGCCAGCAGACGGACTAGCGGGAGTGCAGATACGCAGTATTTT. It yields the protein CASRRTSGSADTQYF.

A single count supports this clone. The rearrangement links TRBV11-3 to TRBJ2-1; 9 bases are a match to TRBD1. The germline gives CDR1 SGHNT, CDR2 YENEEA. The CDR3 length is 16 residues. V lost 0 bases to trimming and J lost 7 bases; unmatched junction nucleotides: 7. The CDR3 coding sequence is TGTGCCAGCAGCTTAGAGGACAGGGGATCGAGGAATGAGCAGTTCTTC. Amino acids: CASSLEDRGSRNEQFF.

This clone occurred a few times. The sample carries other DNA sequences with the same CDR3. The genes are TRBV19 and TRBJ1-5; 11 nucleotides match TRBD1. CDR3 length: 15 residues. Germline CDR1 reads LNHDA; CDR2 reads SQIVND (reference sequence). The V gene end was trimmed by 6 bases and the J gene end by 4 bases; junction bases not matched to a gene: 5. CDR3 protein: CASRGGQGGNQPQHF. The CDR3 DNA is TGTGCCAGTAGAGGGGGACAGGGGGGGAATCAGCCCCAGCATTTT.

This clone was seen only a few times. The rearrangement uses TRBV19 and TRBJ1-1; D unclear. Trimming pared 8 bases from V and 3 bases from J, leaving 13 bases between. In germline, CDR1 is LNHDA, CDR2 SQIVND (reference sequence). This CDR3 region has 13 residues. The DNA for the CDR3 is TGTGCCAGTTCCTCGGGGAGGGACACTGAAGCTTTCTTT. Translating it yields CASSSGRDTEAFF.

The V call is TRBV10-3, the J call TRBJ1-1, with no clear D. This CDR3 has 15 residues. The V and J ends lost 6 bases and 1 base respectively, with 15 bases between them. Germline V gene data show CDR1 as ENHRY and CDR2 as SYGVKD. CDR3 sequence: CAIRESGRPNTEAFF. The CDR3 nucleotides read TGTGCCATCAGGGAAAGCGGACGTCCGAACACTGAAGCTTTCTTT.

This chain connects TRBV7-2 to TRBJ1-2, with 7 bases lining up with TRBD1. Germline lookup yields CDR1 SGHTA and CDR2 FQGNSA. This CDR3 contains 14 residues. The J segment lost 8 bases and the V segment lost 0 bases, leaving 6 bases of the junction unmatched. Here the CDR3 DNA reads TGTGCCAGCAGCTTAGCGGTGACAGGGAGGGGCTACACCTTC. It encodes CASSLAVTGRGYTF. Variable domain in full (rest from reference TRBV7-2 and TRBJ1-2): GAGVSQSPSNKVTEKGKDVELRCDPISGHTALYWYRQSLGQGLEFLIYFQGNSAPDKSGLPSDRFSAERTGGSVSTLTIQRTQQEDSAVYLCASSLAVTGRGYTFGSGTRLTVV.

This sequence joins TRBV29-1 and TRBJ2-3; 16 bases are shared with TRBD2. After removal of 5 bases from V and 6 bases from J, the junction contained 8 bases not matched to a gene. This CDR3 region has 16 residues. Germline CDR1 SQVTM, CDR2 ANQGSEA. As DNA, the CDR3 is TGCAGCGTTTCCGGGACTAGCGGGAGGGTCGGGGATACGCAGTATTTT. Translation: CSVSGTSGRVGDTQYF.

The V and J genes are TRBV6-5 and TRBJ1-1, with 7 bases that match TRBD1. Germline CDR1 and CDR2: MNHEY and SVGAGI. Unmatched junction bases numbered 6, after V lost 6 bases and J lost 2 bases. The CDR3 is made up of 14 amino acids. CDR3 protein: CASSRGQLNTEAFF. CDR3 in DNA: TGTGCCAGCAGCAGGGGACAGTTAAACACTGAAGCTTTCTTT.